This entry lists 8 T cell receptor beta chains sequenced from one sample in a study of read filtering for tumor transcriptome and immune sequencing. This library used 300 to 450 ng RNA and molecular barcoded adaptors spanning alpha/delta and beta/gamma chains. TCRdb independently ran MiXCR on the reads; one entry per CDR3 protein. The top ten hold approximately 47% of the sample, which has roughly 68,000 distinct CDR3 sequences, 14% seen once. Sequencing was done on a sample of a population of CD138-negative cells sorted from bone marrow. Every receptor here comes from a donor older than 35 with multiple myeloma.

This clonotype was seen repeatedly, ten times or more. The CDR3 spells CSASLAGYNEQFF. CDR3 coding DNA: TGCAGTGCTAGTCTAGCGGGCTACAATGAGCAGTTCTTC. V and J are TRBV20-1 and TRBJ2-1; 8 nucleotides line up with TRBD2. V shed 3 bases and J 3 bases; nucleotides not matched to a gene: 1. This CDR3 spans 13 amino acids. The V gene's germline CDR1 is DFQATT and CDR2 SNEGSKA (reference sequence).

J is TRBJ2-1 and V is TRBV6-1, with a tentative D call TRBD1 (6 bases). V was trimmed by 5 bases and J by 5 bases, leaving 25 bases between them. The germline V gene encodes CDR1 MNHNS and CDR2 SASEGT. The CDR3 spans 18 residues. The CDR3 sequence is CASSQPLQGRAGDNEQFF. CDR3 sequence (DNA): TGTGCCAGCAGTCAGCCATTACAGGGCCGGGCCGGAGACAATGAGCAGTTCTTC.

The table lists this clonotype with many counts. The V gene is TRBV29-1, the J gene TRBJ2-2, with a tentative D call TRBD2 (6 bases). V was trimmed by 4 bases and J by 4 bases, leaving 10 bases between them. Germline V gene data show CDR1 as SQVTM and CDR2 as ANQGSEA. CDR3 length: 13 amino acids. CDR3: CSVVWGLTGELFF. CDR3 DNA sequence: TGCAGCGTTGTCTGGGGACTCACCGGGGAGCTGTTTTTT.

The chain joins TRBV29-1 to TRBJ2-4; 9 positions agree with TRBD2. The CDR3 is 13 amino acids. The germline V gene encodes CDR1 SQVTM and CDR2 ANQGSEA. Trimming took 4 bases from V and 8 from J; bases not matched to a gene: 6. This CDR3 is CSVASGTMDIQYF. CDR3 in DNA: TGCAGCGTTGCTAGCGGGACTATGGACATTCAGTACTTC.

Remarks on this clonotype: One end of the junction fails to match germline, which may point to a read error. The chain uses TRBV6-2 or TRBV6-3 and TRBJ2-7, with D possibly matching TRBD2 (5 bases). The CDR3 has 15 residues. CDR1 is MNHEY and CDR2 is SVGEGT in the germline V gene. CDR3 sequence reads: CASSYLAIGFSEQHF. CDR3 bases: TGTGCCAGCAGTTACCTCGCGATCGGGTTTAGCGAGCAGCACTTC.

The chain combines TRBV2 with TRBJ2-5; D may be TRBD2 (5 bases). Germline CDR1 SNHLY, CDR2 FYNNEI. The V gene lost 3 bases and the J gene lost 1 base, with 15 bases spanning the gap. This CDR3 is 16 amino acids long. DNA for the CDR3: TGTGCCAGCAGTGAGTCTGCCCTAGCCCCCCAAGAGACCCAGTACTTC. Encoded protein: CASSESALAPQETQYF.

Comment on this clonotype: A much more abundant neighbour one base away suggests this may be a read error. The chain links TRBV12-3 or TRBV12-4 to TRBJ2-7; D call uncertain. CDR3 length equals 11 residues. CDR3 residues: CASSSYYEQSF. As DNA, the CDR3 is TGTGCCAGCAGTTCGTACTACGAGCAGTCCTTC.

At least ten counts were recorded for this clonotype. The genes are TRBV29-1 and TRBJ2-7; 10 bases map to TRBD2. V dropped 4 bases and J dropped 4; count of bases not matched to a gene: 4. Germline V gene data show CDR1 as SQVTM and CDR2 as ANQGSEA. The CDR3 is 13 residues long. CDR3 bases: TGCAGCGTTGTTACTAGCGGGGATTACGAGCAGTACTTC. Encoded protein: CSVVTSGDYEQYF.